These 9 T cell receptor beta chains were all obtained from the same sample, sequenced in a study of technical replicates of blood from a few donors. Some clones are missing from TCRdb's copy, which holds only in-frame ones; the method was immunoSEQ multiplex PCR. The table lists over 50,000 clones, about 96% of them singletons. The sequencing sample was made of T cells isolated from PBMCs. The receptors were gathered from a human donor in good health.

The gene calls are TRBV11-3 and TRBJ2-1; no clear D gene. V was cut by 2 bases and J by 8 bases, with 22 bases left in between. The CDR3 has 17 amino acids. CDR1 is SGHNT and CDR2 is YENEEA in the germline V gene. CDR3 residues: CASSLFTGSGAAHEQFF. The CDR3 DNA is TGTGCCAGCAGCTTATTTACCGGGTCTGGCGCCGCCCATGAGCAGTTCTTC.

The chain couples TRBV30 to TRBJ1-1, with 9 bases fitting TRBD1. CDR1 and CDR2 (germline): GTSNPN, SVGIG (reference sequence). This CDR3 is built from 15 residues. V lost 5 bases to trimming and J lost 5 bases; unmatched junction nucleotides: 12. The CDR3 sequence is CAWELSGTGRTEAFF. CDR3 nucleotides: TGTGCCTGGGAACTATCCGGGACAGGGCGGACTGAAGCTTTCTTT.

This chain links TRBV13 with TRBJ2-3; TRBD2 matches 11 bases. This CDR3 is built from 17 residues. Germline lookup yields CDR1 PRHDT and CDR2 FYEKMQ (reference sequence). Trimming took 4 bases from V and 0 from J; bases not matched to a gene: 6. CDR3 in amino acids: CASSSAGTSGSTDTQYF. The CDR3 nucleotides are TGTGCCAGCAGCTCCGCCGGGACTAGCGGTAGCACAGATACGCAGTATTTT. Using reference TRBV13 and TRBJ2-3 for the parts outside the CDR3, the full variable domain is AAGVIQSPRHLIKEKRETATLKCYPIPRHDTVYWYQQGPGQDPQFLISFYEKMQSDKGSIPDRFSAQQFSDYHSELNMSSLELGDSALYFCASSSAGTSGSTDTQYFGPGTRLTVL.

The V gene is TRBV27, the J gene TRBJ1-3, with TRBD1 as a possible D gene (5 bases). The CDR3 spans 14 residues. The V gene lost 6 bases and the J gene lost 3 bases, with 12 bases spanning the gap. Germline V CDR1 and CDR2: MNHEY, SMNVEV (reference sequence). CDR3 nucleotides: TGTGCCAGCAGGGCGGGGACCCTTGGAAACACCATATATTTT. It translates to CASRAGTLGNTIYF.

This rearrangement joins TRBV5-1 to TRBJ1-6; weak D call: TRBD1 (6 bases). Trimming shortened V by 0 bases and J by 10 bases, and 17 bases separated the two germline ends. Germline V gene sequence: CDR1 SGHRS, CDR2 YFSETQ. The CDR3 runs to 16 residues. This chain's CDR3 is CASSLAGAGFGSPLHF. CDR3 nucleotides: TGCGCCAGCAGCTTGGCAGGGGCAGGGTTTGGCTCACCCCTCCACTTT.

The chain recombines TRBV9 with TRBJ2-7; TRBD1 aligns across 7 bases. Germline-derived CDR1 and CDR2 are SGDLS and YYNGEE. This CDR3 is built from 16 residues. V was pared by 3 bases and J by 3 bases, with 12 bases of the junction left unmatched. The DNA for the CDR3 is TGTGCCAGCAGCGGGAACGAGGGGGCAATTTTCTACGAGCAGTACTTC. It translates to CASSGNEGAIFYEQYF. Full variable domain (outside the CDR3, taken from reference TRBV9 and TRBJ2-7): DSGVTQTPKHLITATGQRVTLRCSPRSGDLSVYWYQQSLDQGLQFLIQYYNGEERAKGNILERFSAQQFPDLHSELNLSSLELGDSALYFCASSGNEGAIFYEQYFGPGTRLTVT.

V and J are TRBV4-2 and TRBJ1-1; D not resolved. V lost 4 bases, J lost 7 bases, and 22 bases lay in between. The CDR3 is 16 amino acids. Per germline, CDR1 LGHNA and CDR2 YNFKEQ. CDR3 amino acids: CASSRENWAGGNEAFF. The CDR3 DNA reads TGTGCCAGCAGCCGTGAAAATTGGGCAGGTGGAAATGAAGCTTTCTTT.

The CDR3 here is CATSGPTSGGPLSSYNEQFF. CDR3 nucleotide sequence: TGTGCCACCAGCGGTCCGACTAGCGGGGGGCCCCTCAGCTCCTACAATGAGCAGTTCTTC. The J gene is TRBJ2-1, the V gene TRBV15; the match to TRBD2 covers 13 bases. Germline V gives CDR1 LNHNV, CDR2 YYDKDF (reference sequence). The J segment lost 0 bases and the V segment lost 5 bases, leaving 13 bases of the junction unmatched. The CDR3 spans 20 residues.

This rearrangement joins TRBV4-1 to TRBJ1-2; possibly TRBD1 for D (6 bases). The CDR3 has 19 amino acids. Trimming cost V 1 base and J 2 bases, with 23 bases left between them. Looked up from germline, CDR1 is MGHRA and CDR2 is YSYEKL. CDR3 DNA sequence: TGCGCCAGCAGCCAAGCGCGACCGGGGACACAAGCTTTAAACTATGGCTACACCTTC. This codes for CASSQARPGTQALNYGYTF.